In its sample, the clone carrying this TCR beta chain was seen once. The sample originates from a study of blood T cell repertoires in COVID-19. The data were produced by immunoSEQ multiplex PCR, yet TCRdb's version contains in-frame clones alone and is incomplete. The sample lists about 300,000 clones, approximately 88% seen once, with approximately 6.6% in the top ten. Germline assignment: CDR1 MDHEN and CDR2 SYDVKM. J was trimmed by 4 bases and V by 5 bases; bases with no gene match: 4. The CDR3 runs to 14 residues. J is TRBJ2-1 and V is TRBV28; 8 bases are shared with TRBD1. The TCR originated in a woman in her twenties or thirties who had recovered from COVID-19. The specimen was peripheral blood. CDR3 region: CASSRQGNYNEQFF. DNA of the CDR3: TGTGCCAGCAGTCGACAGGGGAATTACAATGAGCAGTTCTTC.